This TCR beta chain was documented in a study of OX40 agonist ivuxolimab in advanced cancers. Study details: Patients were infused with ivuxolimab every 2 weeks at 0.01 to 10 mg/kg. The study, taken as a whole, reports: Clonal expansion by week 6 occurred in CD4+ and CD8+ blood T cells (at 0.1 to 3.0 mg/kg). In a subset of nonresponders, normalized T-cell clonal expansion was also low. Researchers report that CD8+ T cells had, on average, more expanded clones than CD4+.

Clones were read by immunoSEQ multiplex PCR, and TCRdb kept only the in-frame ones, dropping some. The top ten hold 13% of the sample, which has tens of thousands of clones, nearly 95% seen once. J lost 6 bases, V lost 0 bases, and 7 bases had no gene match. The CDR3 totals 15 residues. Germline V CDR1 and CDR2: SGHKS, YYEKEE (reference sequence). About this clone: Antigen specificity is unknown.

The chain carries TRBV5-5 and TRBJ1-2; 8 bases line up with TRBD1. This clonotype originated in an adult with an advanced solid tumor such as melanoma, head and neck, liver or kidney cancer. Sequenced here: CD4+ or CD8+ T cells sorted from blood, sampled in a trial of the OX40 agonist ivuxolimab. In nucleotides, the CDR3 is TGTGCCAGCAGCTTGGCAACAGGGGGAAAGGATGGCTACACCTTC. Protein product: CASSLATGGKDGYTF.